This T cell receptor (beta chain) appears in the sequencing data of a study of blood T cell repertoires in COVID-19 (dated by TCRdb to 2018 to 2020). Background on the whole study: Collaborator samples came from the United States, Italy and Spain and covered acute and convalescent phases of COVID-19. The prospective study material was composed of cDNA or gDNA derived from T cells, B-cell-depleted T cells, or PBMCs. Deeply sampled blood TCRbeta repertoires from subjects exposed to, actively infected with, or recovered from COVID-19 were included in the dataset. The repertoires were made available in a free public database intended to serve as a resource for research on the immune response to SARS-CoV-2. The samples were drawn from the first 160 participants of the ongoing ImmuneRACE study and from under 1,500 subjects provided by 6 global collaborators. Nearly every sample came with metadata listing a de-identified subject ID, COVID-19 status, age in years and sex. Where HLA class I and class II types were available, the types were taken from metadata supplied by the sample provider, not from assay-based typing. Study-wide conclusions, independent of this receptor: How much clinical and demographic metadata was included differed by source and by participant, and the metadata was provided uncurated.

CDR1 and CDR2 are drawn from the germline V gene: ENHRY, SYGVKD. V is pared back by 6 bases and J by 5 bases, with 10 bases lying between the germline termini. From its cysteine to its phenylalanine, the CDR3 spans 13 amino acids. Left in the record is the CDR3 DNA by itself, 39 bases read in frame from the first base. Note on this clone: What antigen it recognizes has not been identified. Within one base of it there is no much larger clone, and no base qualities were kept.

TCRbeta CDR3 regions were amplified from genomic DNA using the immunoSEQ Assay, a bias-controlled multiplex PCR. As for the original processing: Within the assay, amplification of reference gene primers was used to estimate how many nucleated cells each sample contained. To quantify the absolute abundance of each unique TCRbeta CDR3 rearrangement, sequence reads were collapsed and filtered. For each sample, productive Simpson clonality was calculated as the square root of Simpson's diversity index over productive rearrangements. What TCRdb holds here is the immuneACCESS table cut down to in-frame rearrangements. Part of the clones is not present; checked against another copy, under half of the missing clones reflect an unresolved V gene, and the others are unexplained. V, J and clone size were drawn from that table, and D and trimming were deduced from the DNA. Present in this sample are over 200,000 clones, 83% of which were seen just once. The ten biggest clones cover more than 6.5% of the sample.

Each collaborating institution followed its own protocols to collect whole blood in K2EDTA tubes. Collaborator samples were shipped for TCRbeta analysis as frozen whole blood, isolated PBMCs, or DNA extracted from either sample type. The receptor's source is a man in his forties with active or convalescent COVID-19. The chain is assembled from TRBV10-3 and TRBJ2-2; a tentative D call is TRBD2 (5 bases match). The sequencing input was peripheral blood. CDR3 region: CAIRRTGTGELFF. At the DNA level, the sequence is TGTGCCATCAGACGGACGGGGACCGGGGAGCTGTTTTTT.